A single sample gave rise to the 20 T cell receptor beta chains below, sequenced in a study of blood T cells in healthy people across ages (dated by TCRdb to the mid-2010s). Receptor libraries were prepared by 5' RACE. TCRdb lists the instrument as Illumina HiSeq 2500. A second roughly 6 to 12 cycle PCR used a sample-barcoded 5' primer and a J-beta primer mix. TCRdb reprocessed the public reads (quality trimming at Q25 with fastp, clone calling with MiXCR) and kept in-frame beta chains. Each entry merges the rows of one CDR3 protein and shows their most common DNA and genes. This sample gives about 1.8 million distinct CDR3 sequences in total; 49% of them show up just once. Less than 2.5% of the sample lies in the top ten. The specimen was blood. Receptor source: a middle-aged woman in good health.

This CDR3 reads CSAGLGHASYEQYF. In DNA form, the CDR3 reads TGCAGTGCGGGGCTGGGACATGCCTCCTACGAGCAGTACTTC. V and J are TRBV20-1 and TRBJ2-7; weak D call: TRBD1 (6 bases). Trimming removed 6 bases from V and 0 bases from J, with 15 bases in between. Looked up from germline, CDR1 is DFQATT and CDR2 is SNEGSKA (reference sequence). This CDR3 comprises 14 residues.

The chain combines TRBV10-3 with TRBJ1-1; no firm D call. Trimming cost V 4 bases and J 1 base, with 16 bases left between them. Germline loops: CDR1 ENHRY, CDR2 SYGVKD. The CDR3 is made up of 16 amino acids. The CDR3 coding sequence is TGTGCCATCAGTGGGTCCTCGGGAGCGACGAACACTGAAGCTTTCTTT. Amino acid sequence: CAISGSSGATNTEAFF.

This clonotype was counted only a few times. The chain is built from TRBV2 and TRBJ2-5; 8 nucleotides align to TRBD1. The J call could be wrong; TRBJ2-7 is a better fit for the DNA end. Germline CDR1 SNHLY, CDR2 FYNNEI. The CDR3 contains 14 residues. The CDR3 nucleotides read TGTGCCAGCACAAGACAGGGGAATCGGTACGAGCAGTACTTC. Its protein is CASTRQGNRYEQYF.

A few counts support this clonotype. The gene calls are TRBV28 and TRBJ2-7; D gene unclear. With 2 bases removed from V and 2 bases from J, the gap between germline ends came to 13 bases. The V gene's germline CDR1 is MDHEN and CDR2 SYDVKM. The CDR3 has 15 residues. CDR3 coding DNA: TGTGCCAGCAGTTTAACCGGAACGTTAACCTACGAGCAGTACTTC. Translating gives CASSLTGTLTYEQYF.

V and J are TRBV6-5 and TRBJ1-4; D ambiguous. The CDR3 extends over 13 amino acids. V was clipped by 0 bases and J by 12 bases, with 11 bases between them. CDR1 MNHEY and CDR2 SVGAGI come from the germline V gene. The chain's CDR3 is CASSYSLGSELFF. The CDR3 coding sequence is TGTGCCAGCAGTTACTCGTTAGGGAGCGAACTGTTTTTT.

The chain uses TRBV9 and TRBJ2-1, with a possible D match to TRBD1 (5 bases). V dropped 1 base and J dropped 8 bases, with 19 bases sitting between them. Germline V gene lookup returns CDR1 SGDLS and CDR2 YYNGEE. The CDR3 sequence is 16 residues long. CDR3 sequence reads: CASSVRGQTLGDEQFF. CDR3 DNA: TGTGCCAGCAGCGTAAGGGGCCAGACCCTTGGCGATGAGCAGTTCTTC.

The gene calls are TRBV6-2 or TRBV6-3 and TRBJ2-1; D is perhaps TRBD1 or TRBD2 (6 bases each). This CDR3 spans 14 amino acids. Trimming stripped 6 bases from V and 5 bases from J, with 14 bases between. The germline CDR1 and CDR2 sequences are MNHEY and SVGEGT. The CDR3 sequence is CASSRGTRDNEQFF. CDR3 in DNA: TGTGCCAGCAGCCGCGGGACACGAGACAATGAGCAGTTCTTC.

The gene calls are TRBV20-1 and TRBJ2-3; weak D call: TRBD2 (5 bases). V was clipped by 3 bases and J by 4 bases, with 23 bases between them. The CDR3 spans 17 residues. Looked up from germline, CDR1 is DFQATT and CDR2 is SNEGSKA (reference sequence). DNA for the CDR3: TGCAGTGCTAGGCCCACTAGTGTGGGGTTTTTGGCAGATACGCAGTATTTT. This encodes CSARPTSVGFLADTQYF.

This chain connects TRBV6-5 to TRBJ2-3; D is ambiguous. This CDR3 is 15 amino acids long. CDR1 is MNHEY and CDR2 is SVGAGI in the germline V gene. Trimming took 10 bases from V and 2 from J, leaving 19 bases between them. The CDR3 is CAISPTSLTTDTQYF. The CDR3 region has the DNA TGTGCCATCAGCCCGACAAGCTTAACCACAGATACGCAGTATTTT.

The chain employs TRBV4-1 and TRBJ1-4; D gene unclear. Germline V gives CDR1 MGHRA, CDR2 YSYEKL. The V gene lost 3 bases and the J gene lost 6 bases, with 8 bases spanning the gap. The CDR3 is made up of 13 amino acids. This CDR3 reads CASSQVYHEKLFF. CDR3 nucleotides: TGCGCCAGCAGCCAGGTCTATCATGAAAAACTGTTTTTT.

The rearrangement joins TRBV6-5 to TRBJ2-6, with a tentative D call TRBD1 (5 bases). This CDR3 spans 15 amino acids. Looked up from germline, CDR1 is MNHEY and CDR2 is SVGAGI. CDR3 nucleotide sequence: TGTGCTAACAGACACAGGAGCTCTGGGGCCAACGTCCTGACTTTC. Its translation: CANRHRSSGANVLTF.

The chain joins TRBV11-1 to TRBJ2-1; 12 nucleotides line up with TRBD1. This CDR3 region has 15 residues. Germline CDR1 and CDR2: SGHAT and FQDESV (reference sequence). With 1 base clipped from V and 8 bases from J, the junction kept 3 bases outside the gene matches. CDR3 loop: CASSLGGTGGYEQFF. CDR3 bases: TGTGCCAGCAGCTTAGGCGGGACAGGGGGCTATGAGCAGTTCTTC.

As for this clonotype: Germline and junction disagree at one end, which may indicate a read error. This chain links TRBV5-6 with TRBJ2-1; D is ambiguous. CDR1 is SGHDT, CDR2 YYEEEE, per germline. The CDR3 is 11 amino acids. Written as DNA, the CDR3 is TGTGCCGGCAGCAACCACAATGAGCAGTTCTTC. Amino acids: CAGSNHNEQFF.

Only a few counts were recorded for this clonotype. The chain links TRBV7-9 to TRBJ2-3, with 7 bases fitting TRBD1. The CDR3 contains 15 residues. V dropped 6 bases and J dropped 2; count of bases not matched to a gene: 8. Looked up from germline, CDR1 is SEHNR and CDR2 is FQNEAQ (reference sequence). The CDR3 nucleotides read TGTGCCAGCAGGCCTCGACAGGGATTCACAGATACGCAGTATTTT. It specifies CASRPRQGFTDTQYF.

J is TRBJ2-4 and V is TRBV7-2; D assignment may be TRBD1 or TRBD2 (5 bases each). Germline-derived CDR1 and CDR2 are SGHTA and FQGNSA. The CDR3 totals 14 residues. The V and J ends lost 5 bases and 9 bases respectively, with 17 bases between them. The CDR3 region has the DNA TGTGCCAGCAGCACCTACTCCCCAGGGAGCATTCAGTACTTC. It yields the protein CASSTYSPGSIQYF.

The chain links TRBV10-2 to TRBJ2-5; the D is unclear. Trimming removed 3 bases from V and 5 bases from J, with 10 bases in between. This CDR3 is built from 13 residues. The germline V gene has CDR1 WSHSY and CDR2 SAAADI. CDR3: CASSDKVGETQYF. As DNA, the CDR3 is TGCGCCAGCAGTGACAAGGTGGGGGAGACCCAGTACTTC.

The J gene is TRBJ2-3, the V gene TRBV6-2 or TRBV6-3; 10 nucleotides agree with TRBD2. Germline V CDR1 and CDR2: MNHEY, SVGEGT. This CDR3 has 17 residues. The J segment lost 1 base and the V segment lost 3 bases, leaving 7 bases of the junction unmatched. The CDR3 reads CASSYPSGGVRTDTQYF. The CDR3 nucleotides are TGTGCCAGCAGTTATCCCAGCGGGGGGGTCCGCACAGATACGCAGTATTTT.

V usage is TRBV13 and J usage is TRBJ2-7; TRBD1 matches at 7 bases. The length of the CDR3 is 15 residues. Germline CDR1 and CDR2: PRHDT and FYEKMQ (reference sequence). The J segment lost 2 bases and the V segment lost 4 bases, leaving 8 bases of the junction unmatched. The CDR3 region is CASSSPPRGTYEQYF. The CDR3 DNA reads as TGTGCCAGCAGCTCGCCCCCCAGGGGGACCTACGAGCAGTACTTC.

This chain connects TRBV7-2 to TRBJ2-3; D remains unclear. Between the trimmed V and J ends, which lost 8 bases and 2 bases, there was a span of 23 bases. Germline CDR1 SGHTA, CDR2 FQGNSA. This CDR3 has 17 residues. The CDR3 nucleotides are TGTGCCAGCGGCACCCCGGTGGTAGCATTGATCACAGATACGCAGTATTTT. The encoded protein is CASGTPVVALITDTQYF.

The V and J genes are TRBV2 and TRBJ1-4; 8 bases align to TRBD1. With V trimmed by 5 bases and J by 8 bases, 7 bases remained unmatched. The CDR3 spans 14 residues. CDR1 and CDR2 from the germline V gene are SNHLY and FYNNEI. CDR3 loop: CASSPDRATEKLFF. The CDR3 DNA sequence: TGTGCCAGCAGTCCGGACAGGGCCACGGAAAAACTGTTTTTT.